The 25 T cell receptor beta chains listed next were all sequenced from one sample in a study of cytomegalovirus exposure and HLA in healthy donors. Researchers ran the PCR with 60 Vbeta and 13 Jbeta primers. The repertoire was sequenced with immunoSEQ multiplex PCR; TCRdb's copy has only in-frame clones and lacks some. This sample carries hundreds of thousands of clones, about 85% of them seen once, and the ten largest clones take 0.2% to 0.25%. Source material: PBMCs. All receptors derive from a girl aged 2 to 9 in good health and CMV-seronegative.

Only a few counts were recorded for this clone. The CDR3 DNA follows: TGCAGTGCTAGCGACTCAAGGGAGCAGTTCTTC. Protein product: CSASDSREQFF. The chain couples TRBV20-1 to TRBJ2-1, with D unresolved. The CDR3 is 11 amino acids. Trimming took 3 bases from V and 10 from J, leaving 10 bases between them. Per the germline V gene, CDR1 is DFQATT and CDR2 is SNEGSKA (reference sequence).

The J gene is TRBJ2-1, the V gene TRBV6-5, with 9 nucleotides matching TRBD2. There are 15 residues in the CDR3. Germline V lookup: CDR1 MNHEY, CDR2 SVGAGI. Germline trimming cut 2 bases from V and 8 bases from J; bases unmatched to any gene: 7. CDR3 amino acids: CASSYTGLATDEQFF. The CDR3 DNA sequence: TGTGCCAGCAGTTACACAGGACTAGCGACCGATGAGCAGTTCTTC.

The gene calls are TRBV7-8 and TRBJ2-3, with 8 bases identical to TRBD2. This CDR3 spans 14 amino acids. The V gene end was trimmed by 5 bases and the J gene end by 1 base; junction bases not matched to a gene: 2. In germline, CDR1 is SGHVS, CDR2 FQNEAQ. In nucleotides, the CDR3 is TGTGCCAGCAGCCTACTAGCGGGCACAGATACGCAGTATTTT. It yields the protein CASSLLAGTDTQYF. The complete variable domain, with remaining parts taken from reference TRBV7-8 and TRBJ2-3, reads GAGVSQSPRYKVAKRGQDVALRCDPISGHVSLFWYQQALGQGPEFLTYFQNEAQLDKSGLPSDRFFAERPEGSVSTLKIQRTQQEDSAVYLCASSLLAGTDTQYFGPGTRLTVL.

A few counts support this clone. The chain has TRBV27 and TRBJ2-1; the D gene is possibly TRBD1 (6 bases). Trimming stripped 6 bases from V and 6 bases from J, with 18 bases between. The CDR3 extends over 15 amino acids. The germline V gene encodes CDR1 MNHEY and CDR2 SMNVEV (reference sequence). CDR3 residues: CASRSPGTRGNEQFF. Written as DNA, the CDR3 is TGTGCCAGCAGGTCGCCCGGGACAAGAGGCAATGAGCAGTTCTTC.

The gene calls are TRBV6-1 and TRBJ2-7; 7 bases fit TRBD2. Germline lookup yields CDR1 MNHNS and CDR2 SASEGT. This CDR3 region has 13 residues. V was clipped by 8 bases and J by 1 base; unmatched bases: 5. DNA for the CDR3: TGTGCCAGCTATAACGGGGGGTCCTACGAGCAGTACTTC. It is translated as CASYNGGSYEQYF.

The V call is TRBV6-5, the J call TRBJ2-1; TRBD1 is a possible D gene (6 bases). Trimming stripped 4 bases from V and 2 bases from J, with 12 bases between. The CDR3 is made up of 15 amino acids. CDR1 is MNHEY and CDR2 is SVGAGI in the germline V gene. The CDR3 protein is CASSSGQPAYNEQFF. The CDR3 DNA sequence: TGTGCCAGCAGTTCCGGACAGCCAGCCTACAATGAGCAGTTCTTC.

The V and J genes are TRBV6-5 and TRBJ1-5, with D possibly TRBD1 on 6 matching bases. The V end lost 5 bases, the J end lost 4 bases, and 15 bases lay between the germline ends. This CDR3 has 15 amino acids. Germline V gives CDR1 MNHEY, CDR2 SVGAGI. The chain's CDR3 is CASSRSGTRNQPQHF. The CDR3, as DNA: TGTGCCAGCAGTCGATCCGGGACAAGAAATCAGCCCCAGCATTTT.

The CDR3 region is CASSQESPSGGAVYEQYF. CDR3 DNA sequence: TGTGCCAGCAGCCAAGAGTCCCCTAGCGGGGGGGCCGTCTACGAGCAGTACTTC. This rearrangement joins TRBV4-2 to TRBJ2-7, with TRBD2 matching over 12 bases. The CDR3 runs 18 residues. CDR1 and CDR2 from the germline V gene are LGHNA and YNFKEQ. The V gene end was trimmed by 0 bases and the J gene end by 3 bases; junction bases not matched to a gene: 9.

V gene TRBV5-1 combines with J gene TRBJ1-2; no clear D. The CDR3 length is 13 residues. Germline V CDR1 and CDR2: SGHRS, YFSETQ. Trimming removed 0 bases from V and 3 bases from J, with 6 bases in between. CDR3: CASSLDTHYGYTF. The DNA of the CDR3 is TGCGCCAGCAGCTTGGACACGCACTATGGCTACACCTTC.

The chain has TRBV27 and TRBJ1-1, with 8 bases aligning to TRBD1. The CDR3 spans 13 residues. From germline, CDR1 is MNHEY and CDR2 SMNVEV (reference sequence). Trimming removed 6 bases from V and 4 bases from J; junction bases left unmatched: 4. The CDR3 reads CASRQGVPTEAFF. The CDR3 region has the DNA TGTGCCAGCAGACAGGGGGTCCCCACTGAAGCTTTCTTT.

The chain joins TRBV19 to TRBJ2-7; 7 bases are a match to TRBD1. This CDR3 has 13 amino acids. Germline V gene data show CDR1 as LNHDA and CDR2 as SQIVND (reference sequence). V lost 7 bases to trimming and J lost 1 base; unmatched junction nucleotides: 4. The CDR3 region has the DNA TGTGCCAGTAAAGCCAGGGGGTCCTACGAGCAGTACTTC. Protein sequence: CASKARGSYEQYF. Variable domain in full (rest from reference TRBV19 and TRBJ2-7): DGGITQSPKYLFRKEGQNVTLSCEQNLNHDAMYWYRQDPGQGLRLIYYSQIVNDFQKGDIAEGYSVSREKKESFPLTVTSAQKNPTAFYLCASKARGSYEQYFGPGTRLTVT.

The chain combines TRBV6-1 with TRBJ1-1; D is unresolved. The CDR3 is 12 residues long. The V end was cut by 6 bases, the J end by 0 bases, with 5 bases between. Per the germline V gene, CDR1 is MNHNS and CDR2 is SASEGT. This CDR3 is CASRSVNTEAFF. Written as DNA, the CDR3 is TGTGCCAGCAGATCGGTGAACACTGAAGCTTTCTTT.

V is TRBV6-6 and J is TRBJ1-2, with a weak D call TRBD1 (5 bases). Germline V lookup: CDR1 MNHNY, CDR2 SVGAGI (reference sequence). V was shortened by 8 bases and J by 8 bases, with 15 bases between the two germline ends. The CDR3 is 12 amino acids. The CDR3 DNA sequence: TGTGCCAGCGCGCCAGGGAATGGGGGCTACACCTTC. Translation gives CASAPGNGGYTF.

The rearrangement links TRBV6-1 to TRBJ1-1; the match to TRBD1 covers 10 bases. The CDR3 totals 14 residues. V dropped 5 bases and J dropped 4; count of bases not matched to a gene: 4. Germline V gene lookup returns CDR1 MNHNS and CDR2 SASEGT. CDR3 nucleotides: TGTGCCAGCAGTTTTAGGACAGGGGGCACTGAAGCTTTCTTT. Translation gives CASSFRTGGTEAFF.

The chain employs TRBV10-3 and TRBJ2-1, with D possibly TRBD2 on 5 matching bases. The CDR3 totals 15 residues. The V end lost 3 bases, the J end lost 8 bases, and 17 bases lay between the germline ends. Germline CDR1 ENHRY, CDR2 SYGVKD. The CDR3 is CAISDYNSQEDEQFF. The CDR3 DNA reads as TGTGCCATCAGTGACTATAATTCCCAGGAGGATGAGCAGTTCTTC.

The genes are TRBV7-9 and TRBJ2-7; TRBD1 is a possible D gene (6 bases). Germline loops: CDR1 SEHNR, CDR2 FQNEAQ (reference sequence). The CDR3 consists of 14 residues. Trimming left V 1 base short and J 2 bases short, with 9 bases between. CDR3 sequence: CASSLGQAPYEQYF. As DNA, the CDR3 is TGTGCCAGCAGCTTAGGACAGGCGCCCTACGAGCAGTACTTC.

This chain connects TRBV29-1 to TRBJ2-7; D might be TRBD1 (6 bases). Germline CDR1 is SQVTM and CDR2 is ANQGSEA. CDR3 length equals 14 residues. Between the trimmed V and J ends, which lost 6 bases and 2 bases, there was a span of 17 bases. CDR3 sequence reads: CSVGQGWSPYEQYF. The CDR3 DNA reads as TGCAGCGTGGGACAAGGTTGGTCACCCTACGAGCAGTACTTC.

This CDR3 is CASSKGEREPYNEQFF. In nucleotides, the CDR3 is TGTGCCAGTAGTAAGGGCGAGCGGGAGCCCTACAATGAGCAGTTCTTC. The V call is TRBV19, the J call TRBJ2-1, with 8 bases fitting TRBD2. With V trimmed by 4 bases and J by 2 bases, 7 bases remained unmatched. This CDR3 has 16 amino acids. CDR1 and CDR2 from the germline V gene are LNHDA and SQIVND (reference sequence).

The J gene is TRBJ2-7, the V gene TRBV4-1, with 10 bases aligning to TRBD2. The CDR3 is made up of 13 amino acids. The germline gives CDR1 MGHRA, CDR2 YSYEKL. The J segment lost 3 bases and the V segment lost 4 bases, leaving 0 bases of the junction unmatched. CDR3: CASSLAGGYEQYF. In DNA form, the CDR3 reads TGCGCCAGCAGCCTAGCGGGGGGCTACGAGCAGTACTTC.

The chain carries TRBV5-1 and TRBJ2-3; 7 nucleotides line up with TRBD1. Germline V CDR1 and CDR2: SGHRS, YFSETQ. The CDR3 extends over 17 amino acids. V lost 3 bases and J lost 0; bases outside the gene matches: 10. The CDR3 is CASSWGTVVSSTDTQYF. As DNA, the CDR3 is TGCGCCAGCAGCTGGGGGACAGTTGTATCTAGCACAGATACGCAGTATTTT.

Here the CDR3 reads CASSDVRLNEKLFF. CDR3 nucleotide sequence: TGTGCCAGCAGTGACGTCAGGCTGAATGAAAAACTGTTTTTT. This chain joins TRBV2 and TRBJ1-4; D unresolved. CDR1 and CDR2 from the germline V gene are SNHLY and FYNNEI. This CDR3 has 14 amino acids. Trimming removed 3 bases at V and 5 bases at J, with 10 bases between.

This clone showed up just once. The CDR3 region has the DNA TGTGCCTGGAGTACGGGGACAGCCTCCTACGAGCAGTACTTC. It is translated as CAWSTGTASYEQYF. The chain links TRBV30 to TRBJ2-7, with TRBD1 matching over 7 bases. The junction had 4 bases not matched to a gene; V was cut back by 2 bases and J by 0 bases. The CDR3 contains 14 residues. Germline V gives CDR1 GTSNPN, CDR2 SVGIG (reference sequence). The full variable domain, its missing parts supplied by reference TRBV30 and TRBJ2-7, is SQTIHQWPATLVQPVGSPLSLECTVEGTSNPNLYWYRQAAGRGLQLLFYSVGIGQISSEVPQNLSASRPQDRQFILSSKKLLLSDSGFYLCAWSTGTASYEQYFGPGTRLTVT.

V is TRBV9 and J is TRBJ2-5; weak D call: TRBD2 (5 bases). Trimming pared 0 bases from V and 5 bases from J, leaving 8 bases between. Germline V gives CDR1 SGDLS, CDR2 YYNGEE. CDR3 length: 13 residues. CDR3 coding DNA: TGTGCCAGCAGCGTAGGTGAGCGGGAGACCCAGTACTTC. Protein: CASSVGERETQYF.

This clone was recorded once. V and J are TRBV7-8 and TRBJ2-5; a possible D gene is TRBD1 (5 bases). The J call is in doubt because the DNA end fits TRBJ2-7 better. Germline CDR1 reads SGHVS; CDR2 reads FQNEAQ. This CDR3 region has 15 residues. CDR3 residues: CASSLTYDSSYEQYF. CDR3 DNA: TGTGCCAGCAGCCTCACATATGACAGTTCCTACGAGCAGTACTTC.

The V call is TRBV2, the J call TRBJ1-2, with 10 bases identical to TRBD1. Trimming cost V 6 bases and J 4 bases; bases outside gene matches: 14. Per the germline V gene, CDR1 is SNHLY and CDR2 is FYNNEI. The CDR3 loop spans 17 amino acids. CDR3: CASRQLRDRGYFYGYTF. The CDR3 coding sequence is TGTGCCAGCAGACAACTCCGGGACAGGGGATATTTCTATGGCTACACCTTC.